The clone carrying this T cell receptor beta chain was picked up a small number of times. Template switching with 5'RACE generated the TCR cDNA and added a universal primer site and UMIs. TCRdb itself ran the 5' RACE reads through MiXCR, one entry per CDR3 protein. The profile shows 620,000 or so distinct CDR3 sequences, 17% of them singletons. Germline values: CDR1 SQVTM, CDR2 ANQGSEA. The CDR3 sequence is 14 residues long. Deletions cut 6 bases from V and 4 bases from J, with 15 bases between. The data derive from a study of T cells after yellow fever vaccination. This chain links TRBV29-1 with TRBJ1-4; TRBD1 might be the D (6 bases). The clonotype was recovered from a man between 18 and 35 years old who received the YFV17D yellow fever vaccine. The source was PBMCs, collected more than 4 days after the first yellow fever vaccination. The CDR3 here is CSVAPTGLNEKLFF. CDR3 in DNA: TGCAGCGTGGCCCCTACAGGGCTTAATGAAAAACTGTTTTTT.